The T cell receptor (beta chain) under discussion was sequenced for a study of T cell clonotyping in hematopoietic cell transplantation. Study background: Blood collection times were about day -28 and days 30, 100, 180 posttransplant. General study results and limits: Few recipient clonotypes overlapped donors; over 95% were de novo at given depth. After transplant, recipient diversity fell while pathologically expanded clonotypes grew through day 180. Broader posttransplant TCR repertoire diversity was predicted by graft donor and pretransplant recipient Inverse Simpson Index values.

The table came from immunoSEQ multiplex PCR; TCRdb's copy has only in-frame clones and leaves some out. This table holds around 14,000 clones, around 62% found once. Worth noting for this clone: As yet, its antigen is unknown.

CDR3 size: 15 residues. Germline V gene lookup returns CDR1 SGHTS and CDR2 YDEGEE. V lost 1 base and J lost 0, with 8 bases in between. This TCR derives from a human donor who either received an allogeneic hematopoietic cell transplant for a myeloid malignancy or was a related donor (not recorded which). Some clones in this sample may be carry-over from other donors' samples. This chain uses TRBV5-8 with TRBJ1-5; D is uncertain. Sample: PBMCs. CDR3: CASSLPGDSNQPQHF. The CDR3 nucleotides read TGTGCCAGCAGCTTGCCTGGGGATAGCAATCAGCCCCAGCATTTT.